This TCR beta chain emerged from a study of cytomegalovirus exposure and HLA in healthy donors. About the research overall: Counted in an early data release were approximately 85 million unique TCRs from HLA-typed donors. Findings and caveats of the study: Productive rates of about 90% or about 30% were seen for most TCR beta V segments in an earlier analysis. Rates of TCR association differed by HLA locus in a later analysis, with DRB1 highest and HLA-C lowest.

PCR employed 60 Vbeta and 13 Jbeta primers. Repertoires were generated with immunoSEQ multiplex PCR, while TCRdb's copy carries only in-frame clones and drops some. This table holds about 160,000 clones, over 75% found once. As concerns this clone: What it recognizes is unknown.

At collection, donors were nominally healthy, but unrecorded immune exposures were probable. From germline, CDR1 is SGHRS and CDR2 YFSETQ. CDR3 size: 14 residues. Deletions cut 4 bases from V and 0 bases from J, with 9 bases between. This clonotype originated in a woman aged 25-40 years in good health and CMV-seronegative. The gene calls are TRBV5-1 and TRBJ2-3, with D possibly matching TRBD1 (5 bases). Sequenced input: PBMCs. CDR3 region: CASSTDRSTDTQYF. In DNA, the CDR3 is TGCGCCAGCAGCACCGACAGAAGCACAGATACGCAGTATTTT.